This T cell receptor beta chain derives from a study of blood T cell repertoires in COVID-19. On the study more broadly: COVID-19 samples from acute and convalescent phases originated in the United States, Italy and Spain. PBMCs, B-cell-depleted T cells, or T cells provided the cDNA or gDNA that made up the material.

In the study's own analysis: Estimates of nucleated cell counts were drawn from the amplification of reference gene primers. TCRdb's copy holds only in-frame clones and misses some; the assay was immunoSEQ multiplex PCR. V, J and clone size are taken as reported in that table, and D and trimming were inferred from the DNA itself. The sample lists 200,000 to 300,000 clones; about 85% were seen once. The TCR originated in a man aged 55 to 69 with acute or convalescent COVID-19. Material: peripheral blood.

CDR3 amino acids: CASSVTGEWTYNEQFF. In nucleotides, the CDR3 is TGTGCCAGCAGCGTCACGGGAGAGTGGACCTACAATGAGCAGTTCTTC. This sequence joins TRBV9 and TRBJ2-1; possibly TRBD2 for D (6 bases). The germline CDR1 and CDR2 sequences are SGDLS and YYNGEE. The CDR3 totals 16 residues. Trimming cost V 2 bases and J 2 bases, with 14 bases left between them.